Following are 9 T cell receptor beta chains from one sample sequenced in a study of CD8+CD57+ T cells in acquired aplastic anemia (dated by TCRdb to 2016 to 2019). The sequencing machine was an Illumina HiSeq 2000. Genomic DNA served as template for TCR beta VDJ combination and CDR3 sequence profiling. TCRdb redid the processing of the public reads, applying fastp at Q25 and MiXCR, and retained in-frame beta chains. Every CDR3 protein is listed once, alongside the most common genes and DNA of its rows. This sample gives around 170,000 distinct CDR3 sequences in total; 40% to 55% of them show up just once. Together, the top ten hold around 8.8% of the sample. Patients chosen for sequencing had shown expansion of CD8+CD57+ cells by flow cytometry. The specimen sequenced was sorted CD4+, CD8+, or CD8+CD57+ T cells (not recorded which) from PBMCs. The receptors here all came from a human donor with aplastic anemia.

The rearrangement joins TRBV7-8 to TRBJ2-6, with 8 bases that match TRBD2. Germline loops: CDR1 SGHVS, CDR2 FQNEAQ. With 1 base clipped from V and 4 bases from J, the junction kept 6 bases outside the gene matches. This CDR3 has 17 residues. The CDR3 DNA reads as TGTGCCAGCAGCTTAGGGGTTAGCGGGGTCGGGGCCAACGTCCTGACTTTC. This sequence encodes CASSLGVSGVGANVLTF. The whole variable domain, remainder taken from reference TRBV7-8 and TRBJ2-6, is GAGVSQSPRYKVAKRGQDVALRCDPISGHVSLFWYQQALGQGPEFLTYFQNEAQLDKSGLPSDRFFAERPEGSVSTLKIQRTQQEDSAVYLCASSLGVSGVGANVLTFGAGSRLTVL.

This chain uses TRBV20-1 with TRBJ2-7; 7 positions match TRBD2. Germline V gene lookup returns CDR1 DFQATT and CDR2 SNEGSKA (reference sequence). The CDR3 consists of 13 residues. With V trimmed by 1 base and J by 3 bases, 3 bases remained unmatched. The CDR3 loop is CSARGGLDYEQYF. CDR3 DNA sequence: TGCAGTGCTAGAGGAGGACTAGACTACGAGCAGTACTTC.

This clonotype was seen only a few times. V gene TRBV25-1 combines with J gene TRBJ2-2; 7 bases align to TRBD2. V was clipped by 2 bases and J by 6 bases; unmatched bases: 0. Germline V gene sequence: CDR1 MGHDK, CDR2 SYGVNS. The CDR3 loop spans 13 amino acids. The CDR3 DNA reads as TGTGCCAGCAGTGAACGGGGGGCCGGGGAGCTGTTTTTT. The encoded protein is CASSERGAGELFF. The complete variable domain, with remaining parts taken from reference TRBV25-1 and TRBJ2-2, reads EADIYQTPRYLVIGTGKKITLECSQTMGHDKMYWYQQDPGMELHLIHYSYGVNSTEKGDLSSESTVSRIRTEHFPLTLESARPSHTSQYLCASSERGAGELFFGEGSRLTVL.

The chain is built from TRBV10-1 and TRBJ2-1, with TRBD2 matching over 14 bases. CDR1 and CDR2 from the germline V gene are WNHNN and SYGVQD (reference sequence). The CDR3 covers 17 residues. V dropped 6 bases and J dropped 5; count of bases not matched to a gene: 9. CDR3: CASSRGLAGDLNNEQFF. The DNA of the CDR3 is TGCGCCAGCAGCCGGGGACTAGCGGGAGACCTTAACAATGAGCAGTTCTTC.

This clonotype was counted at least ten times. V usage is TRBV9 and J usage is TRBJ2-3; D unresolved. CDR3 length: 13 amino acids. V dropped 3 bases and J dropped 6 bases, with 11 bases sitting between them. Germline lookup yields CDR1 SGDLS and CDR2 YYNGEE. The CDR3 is CASSAGAEDTQYF. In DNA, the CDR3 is TGTGCCAGCAGCGCCGGTGCGGAGGATACGCAGTATTTT.

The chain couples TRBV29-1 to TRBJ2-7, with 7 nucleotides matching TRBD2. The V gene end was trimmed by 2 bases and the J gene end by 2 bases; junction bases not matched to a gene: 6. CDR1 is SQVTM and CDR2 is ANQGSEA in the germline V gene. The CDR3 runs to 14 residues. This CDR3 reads CSVESAGRPYEQYF. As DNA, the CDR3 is TGCAGCGTTGAAAGTGCCGGGAGGCCCTACGAGCAGTACTTC.

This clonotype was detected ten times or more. CDR3 loop: CASSLSNARDYGYTF. The CDR3 DNA reads as TGTGCCAGCAGCTTATCAAACGCACGGGACTATGGCTACACCTTC. This sequence joins TRBV11-1 and TRBJ1-2; D unclear. This CDR3 spans 15 amino acids. The V end lost 2 bases, the J end lost 3 bases, and 13 bases lay between the germline ends. Looked up from germline, CDR1 is SGHAT and CDR2 is FQDESV (reference sequence).

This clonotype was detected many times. CDR3 residues: CSAPSGQGAYEQYF. The CDR3 nucleotides are TGCAGTGCACCTTCAGGACAGGGAGCCTACGAGCAGTACTTC. The V and J genes are TRBV20-1 and TRBJ2-7, with 8 bases lining up with TRBD1. The trim removed 6 bases at V and 2 bases at J, leaving 9 bases unmatched. The germline gives CDR1 DFQATT, CDR2 SNEGSKA (reference sequence). CDR3 length equals 14 residues.

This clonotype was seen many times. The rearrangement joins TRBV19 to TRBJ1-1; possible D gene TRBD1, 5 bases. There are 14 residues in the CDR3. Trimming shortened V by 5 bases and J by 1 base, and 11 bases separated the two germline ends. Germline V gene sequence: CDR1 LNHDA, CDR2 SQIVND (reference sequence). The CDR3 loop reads CASSPQGGNTEAFF. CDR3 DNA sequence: TGTGCCAGTAGTCCCCAGGGAGGGAACACTGAAGCTTTCTTT.